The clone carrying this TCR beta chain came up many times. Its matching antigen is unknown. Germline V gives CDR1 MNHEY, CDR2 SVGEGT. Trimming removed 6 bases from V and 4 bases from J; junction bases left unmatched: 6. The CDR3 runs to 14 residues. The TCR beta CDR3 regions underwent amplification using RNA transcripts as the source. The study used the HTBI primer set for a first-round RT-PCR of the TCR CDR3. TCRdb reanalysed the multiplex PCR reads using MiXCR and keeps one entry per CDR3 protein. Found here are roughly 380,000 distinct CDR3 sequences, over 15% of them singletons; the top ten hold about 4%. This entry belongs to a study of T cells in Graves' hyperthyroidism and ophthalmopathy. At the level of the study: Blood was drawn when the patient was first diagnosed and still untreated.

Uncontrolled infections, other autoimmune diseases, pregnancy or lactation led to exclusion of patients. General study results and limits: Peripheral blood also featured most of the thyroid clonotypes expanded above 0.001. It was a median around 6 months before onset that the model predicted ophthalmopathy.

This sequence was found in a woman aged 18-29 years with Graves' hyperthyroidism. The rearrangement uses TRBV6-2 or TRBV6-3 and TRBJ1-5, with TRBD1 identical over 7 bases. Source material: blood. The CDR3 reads CASSQTGWNQPQHF. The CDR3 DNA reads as TGTGCCAGCAGCCAGACAGGGTGGAATCAGCCCCAGCATTTT.